A selection of T cell receptor beta chains follows, all from one sample in a study of shared clonotypes between healthy human individuals. Only in-frame clones appear in the TCRdb table, and some are missing; sequencing was by immunoSEQ multiplex PCR. The table records about 990,000 clones, around 78% of them present only once. Sequencing was carried out using memory CD4+ T cells from PBMCs. The receptor source for this set is a man between 18 and 29 years old in good health. Some clones in this sample may be carry-over from other donors' samples. Each CDR3 is given with its conserved first and last residue. The D gene is left open where the match is weak. Size is stated for part of the rows, as once, few or many counts, or as a class when the clone is expanded.

>.|.|TRBJ2-2|TRBV29-1
CSARSGLFGGELFF
TGCAGCGCCCGTTCGGGGCTCTTTGGCGGGGAGCTGTTTTTT
>.|.|TRBJ2-5|TRBV10-2
CASSESMETQYF
TGCGCCAGCAGTGAGTCGATGGAGACCCAGTACTTC
>.|.|TRBJ2-2|TRBV5-1
CASSLDPTSGELFF
TGCGCCAGCAGCTTGGACCCCACCAGCGGGGAGCTGTTTTTT
>TRBD2|.|TRBJ2-1|TRBV27
CASSFLAVGDNEQFF
TGTGCCAGCAGTTTCCTAGCGGTGGGGGACAATGAGCAGTTCTTC
>.|.|TRBJ1-2|TRBV5-1
CASSLATNYGYTF
TGCGCCAGCAGCTTGGCGACCAACTATGGCTACACCTTC
>.|.|TRBJ1-1|TRBV27
CASRARTDRLTFF
TGTGCCAGCAGAGCCCGAACAGACAGGTTAACTTTCTTT
>.|.|TRBJ1-2|TRBV6-1
CASSEVGGVDYGYTF
TGTGCCAGCAGTGAAGTGGGGGGAGTGGACTATGGCTACACCTTC
>.|few|TRBJ1-5|TRBV30
CAWSVKANQPQHF
TGTGCCTGGAGTGTTAAGGCCAATCAGCCCCAGCATTTT
>TRBD1|.|TRBJ1-5|TRBV9
CASTRRDSDQPQHF
TGTGCCAGCACCCGGCGGGACAGCGATCAGCCCCAGCATTTT
>.|.|TRBJ1-5|TRBV4-2
CASSQDRTSNQPQHF
TGTGCCAGCAGCCAAGATAGGACTAGCAATCAGCCCCAGCATTTT
>.|once|TRBJ1-3|TRBV2
CASRRTAGNTIYF
TGTGCCAGCAGGCGGACAGCTGGAAACACCATATATTTT
>.|.|TRBJ2-5|TRBV18
CASSANKLQETQYF
TGTGCCAGCTCAGCCAATAAACTACAAGAGACCCAGTACTTC
>TRBD2|.|TRBJ2-7|TRBV4-2
CASSRGLDRSYEQYF
TGTGCCAGCAGCCGGGGACTAGACCGATCCTACGAGCAGTACTTC
>TRBD2|.|TRBJ2-3|TRBV5-1
CASSFVPAGGPDTQYF
TGCGCCAGCAGCTTCGTTCCAGCGGGAGGGCCGGATACGCAGTATTTT
>.|.|TRBJ2-7|TRBV28
CASSSWGALNFKYEQYF
TGTGCCAGCAGCTCGTGGGGGGCTCTAAACTTTAAGTACGAGCAGTACTTC
>.|.|TRBJ1-2|TRBV5-1
CASRLSRVDYGYTF
TGCGCCAGCAGGTTGTCAAGGGTCGACTATGGCTACACCTTC
>.|.|TRBJ1-4|TRBV30
CAWSGARTAGYEKLFF
TGTGCCTGGAGTGGTGCTAGGACAGCGGGTTATGAAAAACTGTTTTTT
>TRBD2|.|TRBJ2-2|TRBV7-3
CASSDGGLAGGITGELFF
TGTGCCAGCAGCGACGGCGGACTAGCGGGAGGGATCACCGGGGAGCTGTTTTTT
>.|.|TRBJ1-4|TRBV11-2
CASSSSRFNEKLFF
TGTGCCAGCAGCTCATCCAGGTTTAATGAAAAACTGTTTTTT
>.|.|TRBJ1-3|TRBV6-6
CASSYGAGATGNTIYF
TGTGCCAGCAGTTACGGGGCAGGAGCCACTGGAAACACCATATATTTT
>TRBD1|.|TRBJ1-1|TRBV7-9
CASSLLGQGTEAFF
TGTGCCAGCAGCTTACTCGGACAGGGAACTGAAGCTTTCTTT
>.|.|TRBJ2-7|TRBV6-1
CASRTALYEQYF
TGTGCCAGCAGGACAGCCCTCTACGAGCAGTACTTC